The present T cell receptor beta chain was sequenced within a study of blood T cell repertoires in COVID-19. CDR3 length: 17 residues. V shed 1 base and J shed 2 bases, with 18 bases lying between them. Germline V gene lookup returns CDR1 MGHRA and CDR2 YSYEKL. This clone occurred once. Some clones are missing from TCRdb's copy, which holds only in-frame ones; the method was immunoSEQ multiplex PCR. The table lists about 200,000 clones, less than 90% of them singletons. Sequencing was carried out using PBMCs or T cells enriched from blood (not recorded which). The source is a woman between 25 and 40 years old who had been exposed to COVID-19. The chain links TRBV4-1 to TRBJ2-7; D is possibly TRBD1 (6 bases). CDR3 residues: CASSQVGPERDTYEQYF. The CDR3 bases are TGCGCCAGCAGCCAAGTTGGTCCGGAACGGGACACCTACGAGCAGTACTTC.